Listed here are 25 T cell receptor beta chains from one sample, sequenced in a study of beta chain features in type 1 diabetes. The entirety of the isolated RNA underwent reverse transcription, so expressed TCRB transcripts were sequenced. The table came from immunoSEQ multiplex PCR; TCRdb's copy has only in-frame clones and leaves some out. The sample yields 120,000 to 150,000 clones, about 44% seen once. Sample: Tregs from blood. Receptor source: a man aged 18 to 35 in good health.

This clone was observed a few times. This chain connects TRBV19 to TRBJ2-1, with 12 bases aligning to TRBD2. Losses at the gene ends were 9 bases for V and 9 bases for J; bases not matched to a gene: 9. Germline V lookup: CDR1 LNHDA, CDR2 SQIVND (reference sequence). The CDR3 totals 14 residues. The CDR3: CASNLAGGPGEQFF. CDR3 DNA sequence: TGTGCCAGCAATCTAGCGGGAGGGCCCGGTGAGCAGTTCTTC. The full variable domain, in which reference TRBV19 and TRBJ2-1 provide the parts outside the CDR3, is DGGITQSPKYLFRKEGQNVTLSCEQNLNHDAMYWYRQDPGQGLRLIYYSQIVNDFQKGDIAEGYSVSREKKESFPLTVTSAQKNPTAFYLCASNLAGGPGEQFFGPGTRLTVL.

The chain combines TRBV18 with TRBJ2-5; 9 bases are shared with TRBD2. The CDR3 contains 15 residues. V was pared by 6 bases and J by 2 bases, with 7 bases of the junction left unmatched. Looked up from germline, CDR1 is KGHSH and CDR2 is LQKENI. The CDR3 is CASSPTSGLQETQYF. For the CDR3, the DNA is TGTGCCAGCTCCCCGACTAGCGGCCTACAAGAGACCCAGTACTTC.

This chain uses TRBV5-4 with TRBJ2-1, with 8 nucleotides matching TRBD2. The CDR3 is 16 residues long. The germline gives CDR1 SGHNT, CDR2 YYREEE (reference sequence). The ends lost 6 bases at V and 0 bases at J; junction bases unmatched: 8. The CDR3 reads CASNVLAAGSYNEQFF. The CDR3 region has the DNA TGTGCCAGCAACGTACTAGCGGCGGGCTCCTACAATGAGCAGTTCTTC.

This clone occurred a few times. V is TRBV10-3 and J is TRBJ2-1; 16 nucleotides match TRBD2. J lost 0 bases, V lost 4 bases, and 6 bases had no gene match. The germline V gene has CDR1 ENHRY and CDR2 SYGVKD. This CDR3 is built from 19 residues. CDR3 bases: TGTGCCATCAGTGGGCCGGGACTAGCGGGGGGGCCCTCCTACAATGAGCAGTTCTTC. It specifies CAISGPGLAGGPSYNEQFF.

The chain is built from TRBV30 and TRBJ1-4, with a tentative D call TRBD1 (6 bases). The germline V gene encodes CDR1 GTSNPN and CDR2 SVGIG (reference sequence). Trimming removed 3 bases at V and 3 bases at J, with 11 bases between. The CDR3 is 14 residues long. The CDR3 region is CAWRDSGPNEKLFF. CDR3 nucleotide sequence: TGTGCCTGGAGGGACAGTGGCCCTAATGAAAAACTGTTTTTT.

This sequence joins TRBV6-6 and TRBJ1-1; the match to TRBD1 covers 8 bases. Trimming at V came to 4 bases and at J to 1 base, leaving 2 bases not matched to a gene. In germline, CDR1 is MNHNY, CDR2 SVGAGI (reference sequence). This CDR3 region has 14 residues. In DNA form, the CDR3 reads TGTGCCAGCAGTTCCGACAGGGGGAACACTGAAGCTTTCTTT. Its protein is CASSSDRGNTEAFF.

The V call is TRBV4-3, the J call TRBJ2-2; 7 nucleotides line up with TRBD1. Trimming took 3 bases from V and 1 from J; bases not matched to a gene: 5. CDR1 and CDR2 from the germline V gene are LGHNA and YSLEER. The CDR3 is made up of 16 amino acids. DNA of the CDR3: TGCGCCAGCAGCCAGGGACAGAGGAAGAACACCGGGGAGCTGTTTTTT. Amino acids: CASSQGQRKNTGELFF.

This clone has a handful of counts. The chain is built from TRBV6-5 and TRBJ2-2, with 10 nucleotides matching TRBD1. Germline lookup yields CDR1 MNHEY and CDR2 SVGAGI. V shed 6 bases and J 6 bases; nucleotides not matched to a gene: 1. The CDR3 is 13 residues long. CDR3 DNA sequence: TGTGCCAGCAGAGGACAGGGGGCCGGGGAGCTGTTTTTT. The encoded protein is CASRGQGAGELFF.

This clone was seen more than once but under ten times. This CDR3 is CASSTRTGGRETQYF. The CDR3 bases are TGTGCCAGCAGTACACGGACAGGGGGACGAGAGACCCAGTACTTC. The V gene is TRBV6-6, the J gene TRBJ2-5, with 10 bases identical to TRBD1. Germline assignment: CDR1 MNHNY and CDR2 SVGAGI (reference sequence). The V and J ends lost 5 bases and 4 bases, in that order; junction bases with no gene match: 7. The CDR3 runs 15 residues.

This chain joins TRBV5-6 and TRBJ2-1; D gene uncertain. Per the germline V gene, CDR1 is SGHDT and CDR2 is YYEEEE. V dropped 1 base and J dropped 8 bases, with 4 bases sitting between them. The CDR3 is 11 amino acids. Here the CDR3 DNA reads TGTGCCAGCAGCTTGATCTATGAGCAGTTCTTC. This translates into CASSLIYEQFF.

CDR3 nucleotides: TGTGCCAGCAGGGTAGCGGGGCCCAATGAGCAGTTCTTC. Translating it yields CASRVAGPNEQFF. The chain joins TRBV6-6 to TRBJ2-1; 8 bases align to TRBD2. The V gene's germline CDR1 is MNHNY and CDR2 SVGAGI (reference sequence). Trimming removed 6 bases from V and 6 bases from J; junction bases left unmatched: 4. The CDR3 runs 13 residues.

The CDR3 spells CASRRQAQGLGAGTQYF. The CDR3 region has the DNA TGTGCCAGCCGACGCCAAGCTCAGGGATTAGGGGCAGGTACGCAGTATTTT. This chain joins TRBV27 and TRBJ2-3; D may be TRBD1 (5 bases). V was clipped by 8 bases and J by 8 bases, with 29 bases between them. From germline, CDR1 is MNHEY and CDR2 SMNVEV (reference sequence). The CDR3 is made up of 17 amino acids.

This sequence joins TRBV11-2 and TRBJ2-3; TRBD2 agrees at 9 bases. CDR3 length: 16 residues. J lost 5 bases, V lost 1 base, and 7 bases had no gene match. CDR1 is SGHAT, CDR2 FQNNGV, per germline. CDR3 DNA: TGTGCCAGCAGCTTAGTAGCGGGAGTCACGGGAGATACGCAGTATTTT. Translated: CASSLVAGVTGDTQYF.

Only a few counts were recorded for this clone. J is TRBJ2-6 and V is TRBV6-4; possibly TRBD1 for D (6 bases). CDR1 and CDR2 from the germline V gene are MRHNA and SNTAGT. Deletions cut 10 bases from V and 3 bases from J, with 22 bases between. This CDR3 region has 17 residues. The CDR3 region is CATFARRGTYGANVLTF. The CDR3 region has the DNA TGTGCCACCTTCGCTCGTAGGGGGACGTATGGGGCCAACGTCCTGACTTTC.

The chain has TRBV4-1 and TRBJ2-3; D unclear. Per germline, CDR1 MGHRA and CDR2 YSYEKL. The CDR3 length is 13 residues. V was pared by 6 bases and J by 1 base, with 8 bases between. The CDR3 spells CASRDPGTDTQYF. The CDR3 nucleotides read TGCGCCAGCAGAGATCCGGGCACAGATACGCAGTATTTT.

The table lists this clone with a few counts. The DNA of the CDR3 is TGTGCCAGCACCCCGGGTCCGCAAGAGACCCAGTACTTC. Its protein product is CASTPGPQETQYF. The gene calls are TRBV28 and TRBJ2-5, with unresolved D. The length of the CDR3 is 13 residues. CDR1 MDHEN and CDR2 SYDVKM come from the germline V gene. V was clipped by 7 bases and J by 2 bases, with 11 bases between them. Variable domain in full (rest from reference TRBV28 and TRBJ2-5): DVKVTQSSRYLVKRTGEKVFLECVQDMDHENMFWYRQDPGLGLRLIYFSYDVKMKEKGDIPEGYSVSREKKERFSLILESASTNQTSMYLCASTPGPQETQYFGPGTRLLVL.

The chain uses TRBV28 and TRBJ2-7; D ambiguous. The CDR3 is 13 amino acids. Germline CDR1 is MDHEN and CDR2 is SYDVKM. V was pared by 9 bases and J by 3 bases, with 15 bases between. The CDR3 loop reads CASNSGVLYEQYF. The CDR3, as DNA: TGTGCCAGTAACTCCGGAGTCCTCTACGAGCAGTACTTC. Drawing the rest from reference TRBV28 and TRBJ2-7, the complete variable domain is DVKVTQSSRYLVKRTGEKVFLECVQDMDHENMFWYRQDPGLGLRLIYFSYDVKMKEKGDIPEGYSVSREKKERFSLILESASTNQTSMYLCASNSGVLYEQYFGPGTRLTVT.

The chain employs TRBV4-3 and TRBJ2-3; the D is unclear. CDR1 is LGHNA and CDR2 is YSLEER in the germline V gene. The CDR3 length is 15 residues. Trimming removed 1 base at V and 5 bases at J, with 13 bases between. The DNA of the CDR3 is TGCGCCAGCAGCCAAGCCCCCTACACGGGAGATACGCAGTATTTT. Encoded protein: CASSQAPYTGDTQYF.

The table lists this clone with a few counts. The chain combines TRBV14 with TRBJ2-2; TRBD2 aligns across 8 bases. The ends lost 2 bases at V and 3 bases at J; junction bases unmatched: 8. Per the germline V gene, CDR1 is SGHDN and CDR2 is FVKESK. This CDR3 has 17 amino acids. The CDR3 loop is CASSQPGTSGDTGELFF. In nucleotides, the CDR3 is TGTGCCAGCAGCCAACCCGGCACTAGCGGAGACACCGGGGAGCTGTTTTTT.

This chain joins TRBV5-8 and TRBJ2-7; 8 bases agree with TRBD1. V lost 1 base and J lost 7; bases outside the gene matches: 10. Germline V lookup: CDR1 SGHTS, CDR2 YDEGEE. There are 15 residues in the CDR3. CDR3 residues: CASSLLGQGSVEQYF. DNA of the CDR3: TGTGCCAGCAGCTTGTTAGGACAGGGCTCCGTGGAGCAGTACTTC.

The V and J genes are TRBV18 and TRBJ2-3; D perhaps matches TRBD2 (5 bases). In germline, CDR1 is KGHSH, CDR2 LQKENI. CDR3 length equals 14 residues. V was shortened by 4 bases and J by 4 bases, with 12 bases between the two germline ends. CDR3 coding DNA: TGTGCCAGCTCACAGTTAGGAGGTCCAGATACGCAGTATTTT. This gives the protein CASSQLGGPDTQYF.

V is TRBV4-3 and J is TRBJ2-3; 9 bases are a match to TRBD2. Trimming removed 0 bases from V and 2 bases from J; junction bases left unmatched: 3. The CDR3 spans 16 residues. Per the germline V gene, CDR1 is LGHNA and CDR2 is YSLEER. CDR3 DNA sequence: TGCGCCAGCAGCCAAGAATTAGCGGGGGCCACAGATACGCAGTATTTT. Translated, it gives CASSQELAGATDTQYF.

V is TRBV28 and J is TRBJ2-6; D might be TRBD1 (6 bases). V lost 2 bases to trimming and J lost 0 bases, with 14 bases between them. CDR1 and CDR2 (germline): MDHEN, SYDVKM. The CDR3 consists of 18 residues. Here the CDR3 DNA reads TGTGCCAGCAGTTTAATACAGGGCCCTACCTCTGGGGCCAACGTCCTGACTTTC. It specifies CASSLIQGPTSGANVLTF.

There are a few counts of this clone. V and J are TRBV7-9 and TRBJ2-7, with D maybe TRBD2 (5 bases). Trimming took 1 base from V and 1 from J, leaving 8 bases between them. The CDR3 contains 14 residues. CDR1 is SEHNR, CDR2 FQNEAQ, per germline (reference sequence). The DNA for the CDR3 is TGTGCCAGCAGCTTAGGGCTAGCATCCTACGAGCAGTACTTC. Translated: CASSLGLASYEQYF.

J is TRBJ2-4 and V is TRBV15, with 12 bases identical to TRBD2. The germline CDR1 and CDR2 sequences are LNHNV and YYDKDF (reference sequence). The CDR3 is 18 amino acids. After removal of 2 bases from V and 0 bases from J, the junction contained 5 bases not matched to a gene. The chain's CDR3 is CATSRRLAGGLAKNIQYF. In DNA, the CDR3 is TGTGCCACCAGCAGACGTCTAGCGGGAGGGTTAGCCAAAAACATTCAGTACTTC.